Sequencing of this T cell receptor beta chain was carried out in a study of post-analysis software for immune sequencing data. Findings and caveats of the study: Patients used about 5 TRBV segments, including TRBV5-6, TRBV5-1 and TRBV20-1, more often than controls. When compared against controls, multiple sclerosis patients showed significantly lower normalized Chao1 diversity. With F measure, samples from one preparation batch clustered together strongly.

Germline CDR1 is MNHNS and CDR2 is SASEGT. Trimming removed 6 bases from V and 0 bases from J; junction bases left unmatched: 5. The CDR3 spans 15 residues. Unique molecular identifiers tagged the TCR beta cDNA libraries. TCRdb recomputed calls from the PCR reads with MiXCR, one row per CDR3 protein. The sample holds roughly 620,000 distinct CDR3 sequences, roughly two fifths seen once. Notes on this clonotype: Its antigen is not identified.

Sequencing was done on a sample of blood. V usage is TRBV6-1 and J usage is TRBJ2-3, with 8 bases fitting TRBD2. The receptor was derived from a girl under 18 with multiple sclerosis. The CDR3 region is CASRKLAVSTDTQYF. CDR3 coding DNA: TGTGCCAGCAGGAAACTAGCGGTTAGCACAGATACGCAGTATTTT.